This T cell receptor beta chain was sequenced for a study of early T cells in non-severe SARS-CoV-2 infection. Overall study context: Unsorted whole blood bulk RNA was sequenced, with unpaired chains. Overall study results and limits: Using VDJdb, the matching emphasized anti-spike CD8 responses while missing private and CD4 specificities.

This clonotype was recorded at least ten times. As yet, its antigen is unknown. Researchers tagged individual cDNA molecules with unique molecular identifiers. TCRdb passed the 5' RACE reads through MiXCR, listing each CDR3 protein once. This table holds approximately 32,000 distinct CDR3 sequences, 5% to 6.5% found once. J was trimmed by 2 bases and V by 5 bases; bases with no gene match: 8. CDR1 SGHAT and CDR2 FQNNGV come from the germline V gene. This CDR3 comprises 16 residues. The receptor comes from an adult who was a healthcare worker with PCR-confirmed SARS-CoV-2 infection or an uninfected control (not recorded which). The V and J genes are TRBV11-2 and TRBJ2-2, with 7 bases that match TRBD2. Source material: whole blood. The CDR3 bases are TGTGCCAGCAGCCCAAGTTGGGACTACAACACCGGGGAGCTGTTTTTT. Amino acids: CASSPSWDYNTGELFF.